What follows are 25 T cell receptor beta chains derived from one specimen sequenced in a study of radiation and T cells in renal cell carcinoma. The method was immunoSEQ multiplex PCR; TCRdb's version includes in-frame clones alone and lacks a portion of them. The table lists approximately 120,000 clones, roughly 80% of them singletons, with around 3% in the top ten. Indicated time point: baseline pretreatment blood. The treatment denotes: 15 Gy SBRT to primary tumor, nephrectomy 4 weeks later. This material consisted of blood, taken from a patient whose treatment included radiotherapy and nephrectomy. Receptor source: a woman in her fifties or sixties with renal cell carcinoma.

The chain couples TRBV6-5 to TRBJ1-6; TRBD1 agrees at 9 bases. Germline V gives CDR1 MNHEY, CDR2 SVGAGI. This CDR3 spans 13 amino acids. V gave up 7 bases and J gave up 10 bases; unmatched junction bases: 5. As DNA, the CDR3 is TGTGCCAGCACACAGGGGGCGCGATCACCCCTCCACTTT. The encoded protein is CASTQGARSPLHF.

V is TRBV10-3 and J is TRBJ1-3; 8 bases line up with TRBD1. Germline values: CDR1 ENHRY, CDR2 SYGVKD. The CDR3 has 15 amino acids. With 3 bases clipped from V and 0 bases from J, the junction kept 1 base outside the gene matches. The CDR3 nucleotides are TGTGCCATCAGTGAACAGGGGGGCTCTGGAAACACCATATATTTT. This sequence encodes CAISEQGGSGNTIYF.

The chain joins TRBV7-2 to TRBJ2-1; 7 bases fit TRBD2. The germline gives CDR1 SGHTA, CDR2 FQGNSA. V shed 1 base and J 9 bases; nucleotides not matched to a gene: 6. The CDR3 has 14 amino acids. The CDR3 coding sequence is TGTGCCAGCAGCTTAGGACTAGCAGGAATTGAGCAGTTCTTC. Protein: CASSLGLAGIEQFF. The full variable domain, completed using reference TRBV7-2 and TRBJ2-1, is GAGVSQSPSNKVTEKGKDVELRCDPISGHTALYWYRQSLGQGLEFLIYFQGNSAPDKSGLPSDRFSAERTGGSVSTLTIQRTQQEDSAVYLCASSLGLAGIEQFFGPGTRLTVL.

About this clone: Its ends do not fully match the called genes, so a read error is possible. This chain uses TRBV7-7 with TRBJ2-2, with a tentative D call TRBD1 (6 bases). The CDR3 runs to 14 residues. Per germline, CDR1 SSHAT and CDR2 FNYEAQ (reference sequence). The CDR3 loop reads CASSQQGHTGELFF. The CDR3, as DNA: TGTGCTAGCAGTCAACAGGGACACACCGGGGAGCTGTTTTTT.

The chain joins TRBV7-9 to TRBJ1-1, with 8 bases aligning to TRBD1. The length of the CDR3 is 14 residues. Trimming cost V 4 bases and J 4 bases; bases outside gene matches: 5. Germline CDR1 and CDR2: SEHNR and FQNEAQ (reference sequence). CDR3 DNA sequence: TGTGCCAGCAGCTCAGGGGGCGACGGCACTGAAGCTTTCTTT. Amino acid sequence: CASSSGGDGTEAFF.

This sequence joins TRBV6-5 and TRBJ1-2, with D possibly being TRBD1 (6 bases). The CDR3 extends over 14 amino acids. Germline-derived CDR1 and CDR2 are MNHEY and SVGAGI. V was pared by 6 bases and J by 4 bases, with 15 bases between. The DNA for the CDR3 is TGTGCCAGCAGCCTCCGGTGGGGGCCCTATGGCTACACCTTC. Protein sequence: CASSLRWGPYGYTF.

The rearrangement joins TRBV30 to TRBJ1-2; 10 nucleotides match TRBD1. CDR3 length: 14 residues. The germline V gene encodes CDR1 GTSNPN and CDR2 SVGIG (reference sequence). The V and J ends lost 1 base and 7 bases, in that order; junction bases with no gene match: 6. The CDR3 DNA is TGTGCCTGGAGTGCCGCCGGGACAGGGGTTGGCTACACCTTC. Amino acid sequence: CAWSAAGTGVGYTF. Based on the CDR3 plus reference TRBV30 and TRBJ1-2, the full variable domain is SQTIHQWPATLVQPVGSPLSLECTVEGTSNPNLYWYRQAAGRGLQLLFYSVGIGQISSEVPQNLSASRPQDRQFILSSKKLLLSDSGFYLCAWSAAGTGVGYTFGSGTRLTVV.

The chain couples TRBV28 to TRBJ1-4; D gene unclear. The CDR3 is 17 residues long. V was pared by 7 bases and J by 0 bases, with 18 bases between. Looked up from germline, CDR1 is MDHEN and CDR2 is SYDVKM. The CDR3 here is CASISSGRTPTNEKLFF. The CDR3 DNA is TGTGCCAGCATTAGTTCTGGGCGGACTCCAACTAATGAAAAACTGTTTTTT.

The V and J genes are TRBV2 and TRBJ2-7; D possibly uses TRBD1 or TRBD2 (5 bases each). V was clipped by 5 bases and J by 1 base, with 12 bases between them. CDR3 length: 14 amino acids. CDR1 and CDR2 (germline): SNHLY, FYNNEI. In DNA form, the CDR3 reads TGTGCCAGCAGTAGGGACCCATCATCCTACGAGCAGTACTTC. It yields the protein CASSRDPSSYEQYF.

This chain links TRBV30 with TRBJ2-3; no definite D call. V was clipped by 3 bases and J by 14 bases, with 12 bases between them. There are 10 residues in the CDR3. Germline V gene sequence: CDR1 GTSNPN, CDR2 SVGIG (reference sequence). CDR3 coding DNA: TGTGCCTGGAGCGTCGTTAATTGGTATTTT. Encoded protein: CAWSVVNWYF. Combining the CDR3 with reference TRBV30 and TRBJ2-3 gives the whole variable domain SQTIHQWPATLVQPVGSPLSLECTVEGTSNPNLYWYRQAAGRGLQLLFYSVGIGQISSEVPQNLSASRPQDRQFILSSKKLLLSDSGFYLCAWSVVNWYFGPGTRLTVL.

Only a few counts were recorded for this clone. The chain carries TRBV6-1 and TRBJ1-3, with D unresolved. Trimming shortened V by 2 bases and J by 0 bases, and 8 bases separated the two germline ends. This CDR3 has 15 residues. CDR1 is MNHNS and CDR2 is SASEGT in the germline V gene. The CDR3 region has the DNA TGTGCCAGCAGTGAATATACAGACTCTGGAAACACCATATATTTT. It translates to CASSEYTDSGNTIYF.

V usage is TRBV7-3 and J usage is TRBJ2-5; TRBD1 or TRBD2 may be the D gene (5 bases each). V was pared by 3 bases and J by 5 bases, with 10 bases between. The germline gives CDR1 SGHTA, CDR2 FQGTGA. This CDR3 has 13 amino acids. Here the CDR3 DNA reads TGTGCCAGCAGCTTGGGACCTAGGGAGACCCAGTACTTC. It translates to CASSLGPRETQYF.

The rearrangement links TRBV7-9 to TRBJ1-1; 8 bases are a match to TRBD1. The CDR3 is made up of 14 amino acids. Germline lookup yields CDR1 SEHNR and CDR2 FQNEAQ (reference sequence). J gave up 5 bases and V 2 bases, and 4 bases lay outside the gene matches. CDR3 in DNA: TGTGCCAGCAGCTTAATCAGGGGGCCAACTGAAGCTTTCTTT. Residues: CASSLIRGPTEAFF.

This clone appeared once. The chain uses TRBV11-2 and TRBJ1-3; possible D gene TRBD1, 5 bases. The CDR3 sequence is 14 residues long. Germline V gene lookup returns CDR1 SGHAT and CDR2 FQNNGV. Deletions cut 6 bases from V and 0 bases from J, with 9 bases between. DNA of the CDR3: TGTGCCAGCAGGGTAGGGGTCTCTGGAAACACCATATATTTT. It is translated as CASRVGVSGNTIYF.

This chain uses TRBV5-1 with TRBJ2-5; 9 bases are a match to TRBD1. Losses at the gene ends were 4 bases for V and 0 bases for J; bases not matched to a gene: 4. Germline V gene lookup returns CDR1 SGHRS and CDR2 YFSETQ. The CDR3 is 15 amino acids. The CDR3 bases are TGCGCCAGCAGCGGAGGGACAGGGAACCAAGAGACCCAGTACTTC. Translated, it gives CASSGGTGNQETQYF. Complete variable domain (other parts from reference TRBV5-1 and TRBJ2-5): KAGVTQTPRYLIKTRGQQVTLSCSPISGHRSVSWYQQTPGQGLQFLFEYFSETQRNKGNFPGRFSGRQFSNSRSEMNVSTLELGDSALYLCASSGGTGNQETQYFGPGTRLLVL.

This clone turned up a few times. The chain links TRBV27 to TRBJ1-5; 7 nucleotides align to TRBD1. The CDR3 has 15 amino acids. The junction had 12 bases not matched to a gene; V was cut back by 6 bases and J by 7 bases. Germline V gene lookup returns CDR1 MNHEY and CDR2 SMNVEV (reference sequence). CDR3 amino acids: CASSPTTGTGQPQHF. CDR3 coding DNA: TGTGCCAGCAGCCCCACGACAGGGACGGGACAGCCCCAGCATTTT.

The table lists this clone with a count of one. This CDR3 reads CASSFQGETGELFF. The CDR3 DNA sequence: TGTGCCAGCAGTTTCCAAGGGGAAACCGGGGAGCTGTTTTTT. The chain couples TRBV9 to TRBJ2-2, with D tentatively TRBD1 (5 bases). V shed 5 bases and J shed 5 bases, with 13 bases lying between them. Germline CDR1 reads SGDLS; CDR2 reads YYNGEE. The CDR3 consists of 14 residues. The complete variable domain, with remaining parts taken from reference TRBV9 and TRBJ2-2, reads DSGVTQTPKHLITATGQRVTLRCSPRSGDLSVYWYQQSLDQGLQFLIQYYNGEERAKGNILERFSAQQFPDLHSELNLSSLELGDSALYFCASSFQGETGELFFGEGSRLTVL.

V gene TRBV2 combines with J gene TRBJ2-7; 7 nucleotides line up with TRBD2. Germline CDR1 reads SNHLY; CDR2 reads FYNNEI. With 2 bases clipped from V and 4 bases from J, the junction kept 5 bases outside the gene matches. CDR3 length equals 14 residues. The CDR3 nucleotides read TGTGCCAGCAGTGAATGGGGGGGAAGGTACGAGCAGTACTTC. Translating it yields CASSEWGGRYEQYF.

V and J are TRBV28 and TRBJ1-2; the match to TRBD1 covers 7 bases. CDR1 and CDR2 (germline): MDHEN, SYDVKM. V was clipped by 2 bases and J by 8 bases; unmatched bases: 2. The CDR3 sequence is 12 residues long. For the CDR3, the DNA is TGTGCCAGCAGTTTAATGGGACAGGGCTACACCTTC. Its translation: CASSLMGQGYTF.

This chain connects TRBV5-1 to TRBJ2-2, with 7 bases lining up with TRBD2. The CDR3 spans 16 residues. CDR1 SGHRS and CDR2 YFSETQ come from the germline V gene. J lost 4 bases, V lost 7 bases, and 13 bases had no gene match. The CDR3 sequence: CASGTTGRVGTGELFF. In DNA form, the CDR3 reads TGCGCCAGCGGGACTACCGGGAGAGTGGGCACCGGGGAGCTGTTTTTT.

Only one count was recorded for this clone. The chain links TRBV7-2 to TRBJ2-7, with 10 bases fitting TRBD1. The CDR3 runs 15 residues. From germline, CDR1 is SGHTA and CDR2 FQGNSA. V lost 4 bases to trimming and J lost 4 bases; unmatched junction nucleotides: 7. The CDR3 spells CASSSRTGGIYEQYF. CDR3 sequence (DNA): TGTGCCAGCAGCTCCCGGACAGGGGGAATTTACGAGCAGTACTTC.

The genes are TRBV4-1 and TRBJ1-6; no reliable D call. The CDR3 has 12 residues. V dropped 1 base and J dropped 10 bases, with 5 bases sitting between them. Germline CDR1 reads MGHRA; CDR2 reads YSYEKL. The CDR3 bases are TGCGCCAGCAGCCAAGTCCCCTCACCCCTCCACTTT. Translation: CASSQVPSPLHF.

V and J are TRBV7-3 and TRBJ2-1; D may be TRBD2 (7 bases). Germline loops: CDR1 SGHTA, CDR2 FQGTGA. This CDR3 region has 16 residues. With 1 base removed from V and 1 base from J, the gap between germline ends came to 11 bases. The CDR3 region has the DNA TGTGCCAGCAGCTTAATTGCGGGGGCGTCCTACAATGAGCAGTTCTTC. As protein: CASSLIAGASYNEQFF.

V and J are TRBV7-8 and TRBJ2-1, with D maybe TRBD1 (6 bases). The germline CDR1 and CDR2 sequences are SGHVS and FQNEAQ. Between the trimmed V and J ends, which lost 6 bases and 2 bases, there was a span of 14 bases. The CDR3 covers 15 residues. The DNA of the CDR3 is TGTGCCAGCAGGGGAACAGGGAACCCCTACAATGAGCAGTTCTTC. Residues: CASRGTGNPYNEQFF.

As DNA, the CDR3 is TGTGCCAGCAGCGCCGGGACTAGCGGGAATAGAGAGCAGTACTTC. It encodes CASSAGTSGNREQYF. The V gene is TRBV7-2, the J gene TRBJ2-7; 13 nucleotides line up with TRBD2. The CDR3 extends over 15 amino acids. V dropped 5 bases and J dropped 7; count of bases not matched to a gene: 8. CDR1 and CDR2 (germline): SGHTA, FQGNSA.